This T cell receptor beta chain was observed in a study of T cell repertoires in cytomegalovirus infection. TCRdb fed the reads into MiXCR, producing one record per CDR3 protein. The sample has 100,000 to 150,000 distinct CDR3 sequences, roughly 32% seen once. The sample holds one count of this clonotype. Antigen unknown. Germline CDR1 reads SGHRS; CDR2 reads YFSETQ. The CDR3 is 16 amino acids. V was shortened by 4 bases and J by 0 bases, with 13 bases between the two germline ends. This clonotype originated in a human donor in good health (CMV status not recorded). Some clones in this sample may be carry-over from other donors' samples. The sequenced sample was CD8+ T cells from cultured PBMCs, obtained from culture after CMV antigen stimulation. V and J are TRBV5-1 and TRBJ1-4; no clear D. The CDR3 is CASSPRAHATNEKLFF. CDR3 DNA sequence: TGCGCCAGCAGCCCGAGGGCCCATGCAACTAATGAAAAACTGTTTTTT.